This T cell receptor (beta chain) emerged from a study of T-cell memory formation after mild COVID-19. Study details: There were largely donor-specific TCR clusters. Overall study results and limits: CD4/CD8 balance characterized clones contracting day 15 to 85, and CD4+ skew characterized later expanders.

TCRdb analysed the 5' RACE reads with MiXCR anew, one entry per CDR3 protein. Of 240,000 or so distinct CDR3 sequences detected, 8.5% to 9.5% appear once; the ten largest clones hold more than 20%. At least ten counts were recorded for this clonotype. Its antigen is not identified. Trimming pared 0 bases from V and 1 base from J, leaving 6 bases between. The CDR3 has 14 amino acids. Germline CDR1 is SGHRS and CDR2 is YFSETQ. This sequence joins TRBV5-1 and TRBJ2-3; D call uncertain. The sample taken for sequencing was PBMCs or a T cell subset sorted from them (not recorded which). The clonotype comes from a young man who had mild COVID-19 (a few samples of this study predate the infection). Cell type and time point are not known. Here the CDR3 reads CASSLGIGTDTQYF. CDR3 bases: TGCGCCAGCAGCTTGGGTATAGGCACAGATACGCAGTATTTT. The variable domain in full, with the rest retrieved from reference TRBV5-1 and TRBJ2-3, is KAGVTQTPRYLIKTRGQQVTLSCSPISGHRSVSWYQQTPGQGLQFLFEYFSETQRNKGNFPGRFSGRQFSNSRSEMNVSTLELGDSALYLCASSLGIGTDTQYFGPGTRLTVL.